This T cell receptor beta chain was recovered during a study of cytomegalovirus exposure and HLA in healthy donors. Broader study findings: The study listed under 200 cytomegalovirus-associated TCR beta chains. Subsequent analysis revealed that first-cohort TCR clusters tended to co-occur in the 95 to 150 validation repertoires.

Data came from immunoSEQ multiplex PCR; TCRdb stores just in-frame clones and leaves some out. Among approximately 230,000 clones listed, roughly nine tenths were seen once. This clone was observed a handful of times. Its antigen is currently unknown. The sequence was obtained from a man in his late teens or twenties in good health and CMV-seropositive. Sequenced sample: PBMCs.

In DNA, the CDR3 is TGTGCCAGCAGCTTAGCGGCGGTTGGCCAGCCCCAGCATTTT. Translation gives CASSLAAVGQPQHF. The genes are TRBV7-8 and TRBJ1-5; D unresolved. The germline V and J ends were trimmed by 0 bases and 7 bases, with 10 bases remaining between them. Germline V gene lookup returns CDR1 SGHVS and CDR2 FQNEAQ. The CDR3 runs to 14 residues. Drawing the rest from reference TRBV7-8 and TRBJ1-5, the complete variable domain is GAGVSQSPRYKVAKRGQDVALRCDPISGHVSLFWYQQALGQGPEFLTYFQNEAQLDKSGLPSDRFFAERPEGSVSTLKIQRTQQEDSAVYLCASSLAAVGQPQHFGDGTRLSIL.